This T cell receptor (beta chain) was recorded in a study of cytomegalovirus exposure and HLA in healthy donors. Assay: immunoSEQ multiplex PCR; the TCRdb copy retains only in-frame clones and omits some. The repertoire holds about 170,000 clones, with just under 90% as singletons. Trimming left V 3 bases short and J 7 bases short, with 18 bases between. The CDR3 spans 15 residues. Germline V gives CDR1 SGHTA, CDR2 FQGTGA. Of note for this clone: Antigen: not known.

Study conclusions and caveats: In vitro confirmation showed three CMV-associated chains to be CMV antigen specific.

The donors were members of the validation cohort comprising approximately 120 subjects, separate from the roughly 670-subject first cohort. The chain combines TRBV7-3 with TRBJ1-1; D may be TRBD1 (6 bases). This sequence originates from a woman between 18 and 30 years old in good health and CMV-seropositive. Sequenced: PBMCs. CDR3 region: CASSLMHREGVEAFF. The DNA of the CDR3 is TGTGCCAGCAGCTTGATGCACAGGGAAGGGGTTGAAGCTTTCTTT.